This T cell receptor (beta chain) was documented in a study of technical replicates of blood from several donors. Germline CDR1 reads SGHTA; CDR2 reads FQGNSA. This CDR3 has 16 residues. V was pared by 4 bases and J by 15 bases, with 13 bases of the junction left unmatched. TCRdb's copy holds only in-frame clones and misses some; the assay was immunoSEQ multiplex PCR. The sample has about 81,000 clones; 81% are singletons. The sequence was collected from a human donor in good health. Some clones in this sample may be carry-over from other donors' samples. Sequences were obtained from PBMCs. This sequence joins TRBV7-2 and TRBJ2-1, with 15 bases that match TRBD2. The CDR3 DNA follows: TGTGCCAGCAGCTACTTGGGCGGGACTAGCGGGAGGTCGTTGTTCTTC. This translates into CASSYLGGTSGRSLFF.